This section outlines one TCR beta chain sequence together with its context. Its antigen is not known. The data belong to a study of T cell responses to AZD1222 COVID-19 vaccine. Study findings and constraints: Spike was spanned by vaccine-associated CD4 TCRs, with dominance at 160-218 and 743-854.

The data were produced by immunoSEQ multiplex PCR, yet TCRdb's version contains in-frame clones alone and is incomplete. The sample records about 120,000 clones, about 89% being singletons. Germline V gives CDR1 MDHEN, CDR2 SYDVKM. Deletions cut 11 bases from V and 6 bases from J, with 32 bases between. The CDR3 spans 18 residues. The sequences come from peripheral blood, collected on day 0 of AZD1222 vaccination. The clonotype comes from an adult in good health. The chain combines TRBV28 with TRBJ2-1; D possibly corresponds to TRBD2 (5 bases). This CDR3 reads CASHPFPAGPGLSNEQFF. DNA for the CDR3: TGTGCCTCCCATCCCTTTCCGGCGGGCCCGGGTCTGTCCAATGAGCAGTTCTTC.